This T cell receptor (beta chain) was sequenced for a study of blood T cell repertoires in COVID-19 (dated by TCRdb to the early 2020s). Some background on the complete study: Samples from collaborators originated in the United States, Italy and Spain and spanned both the acute and convalescent phases of COVID-19. Where HLA class I and class II types were available, the types were taken from metadata supplied by the sample provider, not from assay-based typing. The prospective study material was composed of cDNA or gDNA derived from T cells, B-cell-depleted T cells, or PBMCs. Subjects who had been exposed to COVID-19, were actively infected with it, or had recovered from it provided the deeply sampled blood TCRbeta repertoires that made up the dataset. Nearly every sample came with metadata listing a de-identified subject ID, COVID-19 status, age in years and sex. The samples were drawn from two sources: the first 160 participants of the ongoing ImmuneRACE study, and fewer than 1,500 subjects contributed by 6 global collaborators. The repertoires were released in a freely available public database intended as a resource for research on the immune response to SARS-CoV-2.

Paper-wide results and their limitations: Clinical and demographic metadata were provided uncurated, with the amount varying by source and participant.

Of note for this clone: Its antigen specificity is not known. No base qualities exist here, and no much larger clone lies one base off it.

One collaborating source in Seattle enrolled patients while the patients were actively infected and followed the patients over time throughout the course of disease. Collaborating institutions collected whole blood in K2EDTA tubes following their own protocols. For TCRbeta analysis, collaborators shipped samples as frozen whole blood, isolated PBMCs, or DNA extracted from either of those sample types. The immunoSEQ Assay, a bias-controlled multiplex PCR, was used to amplify TCRbeta CDR3 regions from genomic DNA. The study's own analysis went as follows. The number of nucleated cells in each sample was estimated by amplification of reference gene primers within the assay. To quantify the absolute abundance of each unique TCRbeta CDR3 rearrangement, sequence reads were collapsed and filtered. For each sample, productive Simpson clonality was calculated by taking the square root of Simpson's diversity index across productive rearrangements. TCRdb obtained this table from immuneACCESS and retained in-frame rearrangements with V and J assigned. These tables miss some clones; where compared with another copy, unresolved V genes account for less than half of the shortfall, and the remainder is unexplained. For V, J and clone size, that table is used; D and trimming come from the DNA. The sample table holds 200,000 to 250,000 clones, of which about 83% were seen once. Clones ranked in the top ten supply about 1.3% of the sample.

In the germline V gene (reference sequence), CDR1 corresponds to LNHDA and CDR2 to SQIVND. The CDR3, cysteine through phenylalanine, is 14 amino acids long. Just the 42-base CDR3 DNA is kept, in frame starting at base 1. V and J are trimmed by 6 bases and 8 bases, and the gene matches miss 9 bases of the junction. Recombination joined TRBV19 with TRBJ1-2, with 10 bases aligning to TRBD1. The specimen was peripheral blood. This TCR came from a woman in her 30s with COVID-19, enrolled during active disease. DNA sequence: TGTGCCAGTAGCGCCGGGACAGGGGCAGGGGGCTACACCTTC. It specifies CASSAGTGAGGYTF.